These T cell receptor beta chains were read from a single sample in a study of blood T cell repertoires in COVID-19. Produced via immunoSEQ multiplex PCR; TCRdb's table is partial and in-frame only. The sample lists over 300,000 clones, around 87% occurring once. Source material: peripheral blood. The receptors were sampled from a man younger than 35 with active or convalescent COVID-19. Both conserved end residues are part of each CDR3. The D gene is left open where the match is weak. A row's size may be missing; if present it is once, few, many or a size class.

D gene	J gene	V gene	clone size	CDR3 DNA	CDR3 protein
NA	TRBJ1-4	TRBV4-3	NA	TGCGCCAGCAGCCAAACAGCTCAAGAAAAACTGTTTTTT	CASSQTAQEKLFF
TRBD1	TRBJ1-1	TRBV18	NA	TGTGCCAGCGCTAGACAGGGAGCGAACACTGAAGCTTTCTTT	CASARQGANTEAFF
NA	TRBJ1-2	TRBV9	NA	TGTGCCAGCAGCGTAGACGGTTTATATGGCTACACCTTC	CASSVDGLYGYTF
TRBD1	TRBJ1-2	TRBV9	NA	TGTGCCAGCAGCGCAAAGGACAGGGTAAACTATGGCTACACCTTC	CASSAKDRVNYGYTF
NA	TRBJ1-2	TRBV28	NA	TGTGCCAGCAGTCTAACAACAGGGATCTATGGCTACACCTTC	CASSLTTGIYGYTF
NA	TRBJ1-1	TRBV7-2	NA	TGTGCCAGCAGCTTAGGGGGGCGCACTGAAGCTTTCTTT	CASSLGGRTEAFF
NA	TRBJ2-3	TRBV9	NA	TGTGCCAGCCACGGACTCGACTCCACAGATACGCAGTATTTT	CASHGLDSTDTQYF
NA	TRBJ1-5	TRBV19	few	TGTGCCAGTAATCGGCAGGCTAATCAGCCCCAGCATTTT	CASNRQANQPQHF
TRBD1	TRBJ2-3	TRBV15	NA	TGTGCCACCAGCAGGCGGGACAGGGGCAGCACAGATACGCAGTATTTT	CATSRRDRGSTDTQYF
TRBD1	TRBJ1-3	TRBV19	NA	TGTGCCAGTAGTGACAGGGGAGGCCCTGGAAACACCATATATTTT	CASSDRGGPGNTIYF
NA	TRBJ2-5	TRBV1	NA	TGCACCAGCAGCCAAGAAGTTCGGGCGGGAGGGCCGGAGACCCAGTACTTC	CTSSQEVRAGGPETQYF
NA	TRBJ1-1	TRBV18	once	TGTGCCAGCTCACGCAGGGGTAGGGACACTGAAGCTTTCTTT	CASSRRGRDTEAFF
NA	TRBJ1-4	TRBV28	NA	TGTGCCAGCAGGGAGGGCGGATTTAATGAAAAACTGTTTTTT	CASREGGFNEKLFF
NA	TRBJ1-2	TRBV19	NA	TGTGCCAGTAGTATTTCGGGGTACGGCTACACCTTC	CASSISGYGYTF
NA	TRBJ1-4	TRBV10-3	NA	TGTGCCATCAGTGAGAACCAGGCACGATATGAAAAACTGTTTTTT	CAISENQARYEKLFF
NA	TRBJ1-2	TRBV7-8	NA	TGTGCCAGCAGCCTTTCCCCGGGGGTTAGCTATGGCTACACCTTC	CASSLSPGVSYGYTF
TRBD1	TRBJ2-5	TRBV4-1	NA	TGCGCCAGCAGCCAAGTACAGGGGGGCCGTGAGACCCAGTACTTC	CASSQVQGGRETQYF
NA	TRBJ2-2	TRBV5-3	few	TGTGCCAGAAGCTTGGGCGGCCTCACAACCACCGGGGAGCTGTTTTTT	CARSLGGLTTTGELFF
TRBD1	TRBJ1-3	TRBV7-2	NA	TGTGCCAGCAGCTTCACGGGACAGGGGAAGTTTGACACCATATATTTT	CASSFTGQGKFDTIYF
TRBD2	TRBJ2-7	TRBV28	NA	TGTGCCAGCAGCTACCTTCTCCAATCGCGACTAGCGGGAGGCCTGGCCTCCTACGAGCAGTACTTC	CASSYLLQSRLAGGLASYEQYF
TRBD2	TRBJ2-3	TRBV9	NA	TGTGCCAGCAGCGTCCCGACTAGCGGGGGGGCTGGGACAGATACGCAGTATTTT	CASSVPTSGGAGTDTQYF
NA	TRBJ1-2	TRBV5-6	NA	TGTGCCAGCAGCTCGTTGGGACGGGACATACGACACTATGGCTACACCTTC	CASSSLGRDIRHYGYTF
NA	TRBJ1-2	TRBV9	NA	TGTGCCAGCAGCGTAGGCTGGACAGACCGCTATGGCTACACCTTC	CASSVGWTDRYGYTF
NA	TRBJ1-5	TRBV19	NA	TGTGCCAGTAGTATAGCGGGAAGCAATCAGCCCCAGCATTTT	CASSIAGSNQPQHF
TRBD1	TRBJ1-4	TRBV7-2	NA	TGTGCCAGCAGCTTAGGGGCCAGGGGGACAACTAATGAAAAACTGTTTTTT	CASSLGARGTTNEKLFF
NA	TRBJ2-5	TRBV5-1	NA	TGCGCCAGCATCCCTAGAGGGGGACAGACCCAGTACTTC	CASIPRGGQTQYF
TRBD1	TRBJ1-2	TRBV5-1	NA	TGCGCCAGCAACCCCCAACAGGGGAAGGGATACTATGGCTACACCTTC	CASNPQQGKGYYGYTF
NA	TRBJ2-1	TRBV9	NA	TGTGCCAGCAGTGACTTCAATGAGCAGTTCTTC	CASSDFNEQFF
TRBD1	TRBJ2-3	TRBV9	NA	TGTGCCAGCAGCGTAGAGGACAGGGGGCCGGATACGCAGTATTTT	CASSVEDRGPDTQYF
NA	TRBJ2-1	TRBV19	NA	TGTGCCAGTAGTCTGGACAGCGGGGACAATGAGCAGTTCTTC	CASSLDSGDNEQFF
NA	TRBJ1-5	TRBV6-5	once	TGTGCCAGCAGTTACTTTACCGGCGGGGTCCCTCAGCCCCAGCATTTT	CASSYFTGGVPQPQHF
NA	TRBJ1-6	TRBV6-2/TRBV6-3	few	TGTGCCAGCAGTTACACCCGCCGCAGTCGAACCTATAATTCACCCCTCCACTTT	CASSYTRRSRTYNSPLHF
NA	TRBJ2-7	TRBV29-1	NA	TGCAGCGTAGTATTTCCGGTGGGGGCTCTCGAGCAGTACTTC	CSVVFPVGALEQYF
TRBD2	TRBJ2-1	TRBV6-2/TRBV6-3	NA	TGTGCCAGCAGTTCGAATAGCGGGAGGGGGTACAATGAGCAGTTCTTC	CASSSNSGRGYNEQFF
TRBD1	TRBJ2-4	TRBV6-5	NA	TGTGCCAGCAGACAGGGGGCCTTGGCCAAAAACATTCAGTACTTC	CASRQGALAKNIQYF